Here is one TCR beta chain with its context. Libraries were prepared by immunoSEQ multiplex PCR; TCRdb keeps only in-frame clonotypes and omits some of them. This sample has millions of clones, with over 85% found just once. The sample belongs to a study of shared clonotypes between healthy human individuals. The V end was cut by 1 base, the J end by 3 bases, with 13 bases between. This CDR3 comprises 15 residues. Germline CDR1 reads SGHDT; CDR2 reads YYEEEE. This TCR was sampled from a man aged 18-30 years in good health. Some clones in this sample may be carry-over from other donors' samples. Sequencing was carried out using naive CD4+ T cells from PBMCs. The subset here: CD45RA+ positively selected. V and J are TRBV5-6 and TRBJ2-5; D ambiguous. Here the CDR3 reads CASSLSPIVEETQYF. The CDR3 nucleotides are TGTGCCAGCAGCTTGTCCCCGATAGTGGAAGAGACCCAGTACTTC.